This T cell receptor beta chain was documented in a study of cytomegalovirus exposure and HLA in healthy donors. The repertoire was sequenced with immunoSEQ multiplex PCR; TCRdb's copy has only in-frame clones and lacks some. The repertoire consists of tens of thousands of clones, with 90% to 95% occurring once and the leading ten covering about 0.61%. Trimming removed 4 bases from V and 5 bases from J; junction bases left unmatched: 9. Germline assignment: CDR1 SGHNT and CDR2 YYREEE (reference sequence). The CDR3 sequence is 16 residues long. The V and J genes are TRBV5-4 and TRBJ2-1, with 10 bases lining up with TRBD2. Sequencing was carried out using PBMCs. The clonotype was recovered from a man aged 18 to 29 in good health and CMV-seronegative. The CDR3 protein is CASSKAGLAKHNEQFF. CDR3 bases: TGTGCCAGCAGCAAAGCGGGACTAGCGAAACACAATGAGCAGTTCTTC.